Listed below are T cell receptor beta chains from one sample, sequenced in a study of T cell responses to AZD1222 COVID-19 vaccine. TCRdb keeps only in-frame clones here, not all; method: immunoSEQ multiplex PCR. The table shows 150,000 to 200,000 clones, with 87% occurring only once. The specimen was peripheral blood, collected on day 0 of MenACWY control vaccination. Source of these receptors: an adult in good health. Each CDR3 is given with its conserved first and last residue. D genes are given only for firm matches. Clone size is stated in some rows and not others, as once, few, many or a class when expanded.

clone size: -; J gene: TRBJ2-7; V gene: TRBV19; D gene: TRBD1; CDR3 protein: CASSPKGALGGEQYF; CDR3 DNA: TGTGCCAGTAGTCCGAAGGGGGCGCTTGGTGGGGAGCAGTACTTC
clone size: -; J gene: TRBJ2-2; V gene: TRBV5-1; D gene: -; CDR3 protein: CASSLGINTGELFF; CDR3 DNA: TGCGCCAGCAGCTTGGGCATCAACACCGGGGAGCTGTTTTTT
clone size: -; J gene: TRBJ1-1; V gene: TRBV10-3; D gene: -; CDR3 protein: CAISYQDGSTEAFF; CDR3 DNA: TGTGCCATCAGCTACCAAGATGGCAGCACTGAAGCTTTCTTT
clone size: -; J gene: TRBJ1-2; V gene: TRBV4-3; D gene: -; CDR3 protein: CASSQEGDSVNGYTF; CDR3 DNA: TGCGCCAGCAGCCAAGAGGGGGACTCAGTAAATGGCTACACCTTC
clone size: -; J gene: TRBJ2-1; V gene: TRBV3-1/TRBV3-2; D gene: -; CDR3 protein: CASSPSSNPYNEQFF; CDR3 DNA: TGTGCCAGCAGCCCCTCTAGCAACCCCTACAATGAGCAGTTCTTC
clone size: -; J gene: TRBJ1-6; V gene: TRBV25-1; D gene: -; CDR3 protein: CASVDSSYNSPLHF; CDR3 DNA: TGTGCCAGCGTAGACAGCTCCTATAATTCACCCCTCCACTTT
clone size: -; J gene: TRBJ2-7; V gene: TRBV5-4; D gene: -; CDR3 protein: CASSSYRDHEQYF; CDR3 DNA: TGTGCCAGCAGCTCTTACAGGGATCACGAGCAGTACTTC
clone size: -; J gene: TRBJ2-2; V gene: TRBV30; D gene: -; CDR3 protein: CAWRGGSLITGELFF; CDR3 DNA: TGTGCCTGGAGGGGTGGGAGTTTAATCACCGGGGAGCTGTTTTTT
clone size: -; J gene: TRBJ2-7; V gene: TRBV11-2; D gene: -; CDR3 protein: CASSLTYSSYEQYF; CDR3 DNA: TGTGCCAGCAGCCTAACCTATAGCTCCTACGAGCAGTACTTC
clone size: -; J gene: TRBJ1-6; V gene: TRBV7-8; D gene: TRBD1; CDR3 protein: CASSRLGQGSSPLHF; CDR3 DNA: TGTGCCAGCAGCCGACTCGGACAGGGAAGTTCACCCCTCCACTTT
clone size: -; J gene: TRBJ1-1; V gene: TRBV18; D gene: TRBD1; CDR3 protein: CASSRDRGLNTEAFF; CDR3 DNA: TGTGCCTCGTCCCGGGACAGGGGGCTGAACACTGAAGCTTTCTTT
clone size: once; J gene: TRBJ1-1; V gene: TRBV5-1; D gene: -; CDR3 protein: CASSFYPLSTVKNTEAFF; CDR3 DNA: TGCGCCAGCAGCTTCTACCCCCTGTCGACAGTGAAGAACACTGAAGCTTTCTTT
clone size: few; J gene: TRBJ1-4; V gene: TRBV10-3; D gene: -; CDR3 protein: CAISDPGSANEKLFF; CDR3 DNA: TGTGCCATCAGTGACCCAGGGTCGGCTAATGAAAAACTGTTTTTT
clone size: -; J gene: TRBJ2-1; V gene: TRBV10-3; D gene: TRBD2; CDR3 protein: CAISVGLAGLYNEQFF; CDR3 DNA: TGTGCCATCAGTGTCGGACTAGCGGGACTCTACAATGAGCAGTTCTTC
clone size: -; J gene: TRBJ1-2; V gene: TRBV5-1; D gene: -; CDR3 protein: CASSLVGRSMYTF; CDR3 DNA: TGCGCCAGCAGCTTGGTGGGGAGATCAATGTACACCTTC
clone size: -; J gene: TRBJ1-2; V gene: TRBV9; D gene: -; CDR3 protein: CASSVGQGGAGYGYTF; CDR3 DNA: TGTGCCAGCAGCGTAGGGCAGGGAGGTGCTGGCTATGGCTACACCTTC
clone size: -; J gene: TRBJ1-2; V gene: TRBV30; D gene: TRBD1; CDR3 protein: CAWNRDRDYGYTF; CDR3 DNA: TGTGCCTGGAACCGGGACAGGGATTATGGCTACACCTTC
clone size: -; J gene: TRBJ2-7; V gene: TRBV7-9; D gene: -; CDR3 protein: CASSLARPTGLRPYEQYF; CDR3 DNA: TGTGCCAGCAGCTTAGCGCGGCCGACAGGCCTTAGGCCCTACGAGCAGTACTTC
clone size: -; J gene: TRBJ1-6; V gene: TRBV6-2/TRBV6-3; D gene: -; CDR3 protein: CASSLTGYGNSPLHF; CDR3 DNA: TGTGCCAGCAGTCTCACAGGGTATGGAAATTCACCCCTCCACTTT
clone size: -; J gene: TRBJ1-5; V gene: TRBV6-5; D gene: -; CDR3 protein: CASRGVNQPQHF; CDR3 DNA: TGTGCCAGCAGAGGGGTTAATCAGCCCCAGCATTTT
clone size: -; J gene: TRBJ1-5; V gene: TRBV28; D gene: -; CDR3 protein: CASSKAGNQPQHF; CDR3 DNA: TGTGCCAGCAGTAAGGCTGGTAATCAGCCCCAGCATTTT
clone size: once; J gene: TRBJ1-1; V gene: TRBV7-8; D gene: -; CDR3 protein: CASSLVLGNTEAFF; CDR3 DNA: TGTGCCAGCAGCTTAGTGTTAGGAAACACTGAAGCTTTCTTT
clone size: -; J gene: TRBJ1-5; V gene: TRBV6-5; D gene: -; CDR3 protein: CASSLTRGQPQHF; CDR3 DNA: TGTGCCAGCAGTCTTACCCGCGGGCAGCCCCAGCATTTT
clone size: few; J gene: TRBJ1-1; V gene: TRBV20-1; D gene: TRBD1; CDR3 protein: CSASHPGQGITEAFF; CDR3 DNA: TGCAGTGCTAGTCACCCGGGACAGGGGATTACTGAAGCTTTCTTT
clone size: -; J gene: TRBJ2-1; V gene: TRBV6-5; D gene: -; CDR3 protein: CASTHGGDFNEQFF; CDR3 DNA: TGTGCCAGCACCCACGGGGGAGACTTCAATGAGCAGTTCTTC
clone size: -; J gene: TRBJ1-1; V gene: TRBV5-1; D gene: TRBD1; CDR3 protein: CASSLTGEGRAFF; CDR3 DNA: TGCGCCAGCAGCTTGACAGGGGAGGGGAGAGCTTTCTTT
clone size: -; J gene: TRBJ2-7; V gene: TRBV12-3/TRBV12-4; D gene: -; CDR3 protein: CASSLTAYEQYF; CDR3 DNA: TGTGCCAGCAGTTTAACCGCCTACGAGCAGTACTTC
clone size: -; J gene: TRBJ2-2; V gene: TRBV11-2; D gene: TRBD1; CDR3 protein: CASSKQGSATGELFF; CDR3 DNA: TGTGCCAGCAGCAAACAGGGGTCCGCCACCGGGGAGCTGTTTTTT
clone size: -; J gene: TRBJ1-1; V gene: TRBV6-5; D gene: -; CDR3 protein: CASSRMRDTEAFF; CDR3 DNA: TGTGCCAGCAGCCGGATGCGAGACACTGAAGCTTTCTTT
clone size: once; J gene: TRBJ1-4; V gene: TRBV5-1; D gene: -; CDR3 protein: CASSPTQGLNEKLFF; CDR3 DNA: TGCGCCAGCAGCCCGACACAGGGCCTGAATGAAAAACTGTTTTTT
clone size: -; J gene: TRBJ2-2; V gene: TRBV3-1/TRBV3-2; D gene: -; CDR3 protein: CASSQEPQGLVGELFF; CDR3 DNA: TGTGCCAGCAGCCAAGAGCCGCAGGGGTTGGTCGGGGAGCTGTTTTTT
clone size: -; J gene: TRBJ2-7; V gene: TRBV7-3; D gene: TRBD1; CDR3 protein: CASSPYRGYYEQYF; CDR3 DNA: TGTGCCAGCAGCCCCTACAGGGGGTACTACGAGCAGTACTTC
clone size: -; J gene: TRBJ1-3; V gene: TRBV9; D gene: TRBD1; CDR3 protein: CASSGGTGDFGYTIYF; CDR3 DNA: TGTGCCAGCAGCGGTGGGACAGGTGATTTCGGATACACCATATATTTT
clone size: -; J gene: TRBJ2-1; V gene: TRBV6-5; D gene: -; CDR3 protein: CASMAGLGYEQFF; CDR3 DNA: TGTGCCAGCATGGCAGGGCTAGGCTATGAGCAGTTCTTC
clone size: -; J gene: TRBJ2-7; V gene: TRBV6-6; D gene: -; CDR3 protein: CASSPDQWRGARYEQYF; CDR3 DNA: TGTGCCAGCAGTCCCGATCAGTGGAGGGGGGCGAGATACGAGCAGTACTTC
clone size: -; J gene: TRBJ2-3; V gene: TRBV10-3; D gene: TRBD2; CDR3 protein: CATRVSGTTTDTQYF; CDR3 DNA: TGTGCCACCAGGGTATCCGGGACTACCACAGATACGCAGTATTTT
clone size: -; J gene: TRBJ2-1; V gene: TRBV29-1; D gene: -; CDR3 protein: CSSSRGTHYGQFF; CDR3 DNA: TGCAGCTCTTCAAGGGGGACCCACTACGGGCAGTTCTTC
clone size: -; J gene: TRBJ2-7; V gene: TRBV7-3; D gene: -; CDR3 protein: CASSPYGGGYEQYF; CDR3 DNA: TGTGCCAGCAGCCCGTACGGGGGCGGGTACGAGCAGTACTTC
clone size: -; J gene: TRBJ2-7; V gene: TRBV7-2; D gene: -; CDR3 protein: CASRPQIQTYEQYF; CDR3 DNA: TGTGCCAGCAGACCCCAAATCCAAACCTACGAGCAGTACTTC
clone size: -; J gene: TRBJ2-3; V gene: TRBV7-9; D gene: TRBD2; CDR3 protein: CASSLVAGVADTQYF; CDR3 DNA: TGTGCCAGCAGCTTAGTCGCGGGAGTGGCAGATACGCAGTATTTT
clone size: -; J gene: TRBJ1-2; V gene: TRBV30; D gene: TRBD1; CDR3 protein: CAWSPVGTGYGYTF; CDR3 DNA: TGTGCCTGGAGTCCAGTAGGGACAGGGTATGGCTACACCTTC
clone size: few; J gene: TRBJ2-7; V gene: TRBV2; D gene: -; CDR3 protein: CASSEHSGYEQYF; CDR3 DNA: TGTGCCAGCAGTGAACACAGCGGCTACGAGCAGTACTTC
clone size: -; J gene: TRBJ1-4; V gene: TRBV7-2; D gene: TRBD1; CDR3 protein: CASSHGTGNEKLFF; CDR3 DNA: TGTGCCAGCAGCCACGGGACAGGGAACGAAAAACTGTTTTTT
clone size: -; J gene: TRBJ2-7; V gene: TRBV28; D gene: -; CDR3 protein: CASKAPGYEQYF; CDR3 DNA: TGTGCCAGCAAAGCCCCGGGCTACGAGCAGTACTTC
clone size: -; J gene: TRBJ2-1; V gene: TRBV18; D gene: TRBD2; CDR3 protein: CASSGTTSGDYNEQFF; CDR3 DNA: TGTGCCAGCTCCGGAACCACTAGCGGGGATTACAATGAGCAGTTCTTC
clone size: -; J gene: TRBJ2-3; V gene: TRBV28; D gene: TRBD2; CDR3 protein: CASRWTSGDSTDTQYF; CDR3 DNA: TGTGCCAGCAGGTGGACTAGCGGGGATAGCACAGATACGCAGTATTTT
clone size: few; J gene: TRBJ2-7; V gene: TRBV14; D gene: -; CDR3 protein: CASSQAGYEQYF; CDR3 DNA: TGTGCCAGCAGCCAAGCTGGTTACGAGCAGTACTTC
clone size: -; J gene: TRBJ2-5; V gene: TRBV14; D gene: -; CDR3 protein: CASSRSGNQQETQYF; CDR3 DNA: TGTGCCAGCAGTAGGTCCGGGAACCAGCAGGAGACCCAGTACTTC
clone size: once; J gene: TRBJ1-2; V gene: TRBV3-1/TRBV3-2; D gene: -; CDR3 protein: CASSQDLTGLYGYTF; CDR3 DNA: TGTGCCAGCAGCCAAGATCTGACAGGTCTCTATGGCTACACCTTC
clone size: -; J gene: TRBJ1-3; V gene: TRBV25-1; D gene: -; CDR3 protein: CASSEYVAGQGNTIYF; CDR3 DNA: TGTGCCAGCAGTGAATATGTGGCAGGGCAGGGAAACACCATATATTTT
clone size: few; J gene: TRBJ2-7; V gene: TRBV5-6; D gene: TRBD1; CDR3 protein: CASSLEVGTGVFYEQYF; CDR3 DNA: TGTGCCAGCAGCTTAGAAGTAGGGACAGGGGTGTTCTACGAGCAGTACTTC
clone size: -; J gene: TRBJ1-2; V gene: TRBV6-1; D gene: -; CDR3 protein: CASSEQGWGYTF; CDR3 DNA: TGTGCCAGCAGTGAACAGGGGTGGGGCTACACCTTC
clone size: -; J gene: TRBJ1-2; V gene: TRBV9; D gene: -; CDR3 protein: CASSSNDARYGYTF; CDR3 DNA: TGTGCCAGCAGCTCAAATGACGCCCGCTATGGCTACACCTTC
clone size: -; J gene: TRBJ1-1; V gene: TRBV3-1/TRBV3-2; D gene: TRBD1; CDR3 protein: CASSQGRGRTEAFF; CDR3 DNA: TGTGCCAGCAGCCAAGGCAGGGGGAGGACTGAAGCTTTCTTT
clone size: -; J gene: TRBJ2-1; V gene: TRBV7-2; D gene: -; CDR3 protein: CASSYSPYNEQFF; CDR3 DNA: TGTGCCAGCAGCTATAGCCCGTACAATGAGCAGTTCTTC
clone size: -; J gene: TRBJ1-2; V gene: TRBV9; D gene: -; CDR3 protein: CASSVGSLYGYTF; CDR3 DNA: TGTGCCAGCAGCGTTGGGTCCCTCTATGGCTACACCTTC
clone size: few; J gene: TRBJ1-1; V gene: TRBV5-1; D gene: -; CDR3 protein: CASRPGQNPEAFF; CDR3 DNA: TGCGCCAGCAGGCCCGGACAGAACCCTGAAGCTTTCTTT